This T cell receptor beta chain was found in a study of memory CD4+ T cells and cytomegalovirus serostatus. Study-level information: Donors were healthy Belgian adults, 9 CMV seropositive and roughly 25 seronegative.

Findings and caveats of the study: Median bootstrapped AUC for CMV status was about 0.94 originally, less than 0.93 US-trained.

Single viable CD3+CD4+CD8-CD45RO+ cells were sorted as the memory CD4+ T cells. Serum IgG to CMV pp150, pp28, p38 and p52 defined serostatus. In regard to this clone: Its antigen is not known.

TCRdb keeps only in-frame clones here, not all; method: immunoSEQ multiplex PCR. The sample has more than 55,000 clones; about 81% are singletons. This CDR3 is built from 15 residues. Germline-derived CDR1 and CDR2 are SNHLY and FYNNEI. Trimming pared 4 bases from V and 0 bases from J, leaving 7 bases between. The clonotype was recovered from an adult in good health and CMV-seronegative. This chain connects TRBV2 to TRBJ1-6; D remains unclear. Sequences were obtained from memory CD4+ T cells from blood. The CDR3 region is CASSAAGSYNSPLHF. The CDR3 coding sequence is TGTGCCAGCAGTGCTGCGGGCTCCTATAATTCACCCCTCCACTTT.